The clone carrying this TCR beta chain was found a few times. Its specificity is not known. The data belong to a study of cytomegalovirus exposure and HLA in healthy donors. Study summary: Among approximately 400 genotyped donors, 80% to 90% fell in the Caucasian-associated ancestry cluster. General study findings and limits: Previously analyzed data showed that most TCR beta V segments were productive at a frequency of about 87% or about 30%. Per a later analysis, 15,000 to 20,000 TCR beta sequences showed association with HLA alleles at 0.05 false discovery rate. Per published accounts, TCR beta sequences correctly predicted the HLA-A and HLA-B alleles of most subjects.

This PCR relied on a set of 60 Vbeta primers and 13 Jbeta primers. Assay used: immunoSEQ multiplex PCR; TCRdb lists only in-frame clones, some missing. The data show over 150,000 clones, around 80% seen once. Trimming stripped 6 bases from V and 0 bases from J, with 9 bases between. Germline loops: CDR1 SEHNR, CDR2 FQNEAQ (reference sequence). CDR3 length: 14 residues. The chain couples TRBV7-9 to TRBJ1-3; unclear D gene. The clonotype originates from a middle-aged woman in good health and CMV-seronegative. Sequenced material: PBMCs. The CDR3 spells CASREGSSGNTIYF. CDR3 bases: TGTGCCAGCAGGGAGGGCAGCTCTGGAAACACCATATATTTT.